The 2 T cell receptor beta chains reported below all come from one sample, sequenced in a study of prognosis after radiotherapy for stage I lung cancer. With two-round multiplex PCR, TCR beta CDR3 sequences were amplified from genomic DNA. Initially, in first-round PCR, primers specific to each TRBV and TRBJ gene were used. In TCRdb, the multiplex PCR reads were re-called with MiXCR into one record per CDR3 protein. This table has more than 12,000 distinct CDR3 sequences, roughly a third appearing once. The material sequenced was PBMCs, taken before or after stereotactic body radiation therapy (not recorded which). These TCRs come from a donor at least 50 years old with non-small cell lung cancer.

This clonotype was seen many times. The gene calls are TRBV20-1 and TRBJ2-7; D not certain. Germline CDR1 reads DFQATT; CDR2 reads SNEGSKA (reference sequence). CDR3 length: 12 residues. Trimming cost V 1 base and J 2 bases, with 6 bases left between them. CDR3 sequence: CSARVGTYEQYF. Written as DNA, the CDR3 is TGCAGTGCTAGAGTGGGGACCTACGAGCAGTACTTC.

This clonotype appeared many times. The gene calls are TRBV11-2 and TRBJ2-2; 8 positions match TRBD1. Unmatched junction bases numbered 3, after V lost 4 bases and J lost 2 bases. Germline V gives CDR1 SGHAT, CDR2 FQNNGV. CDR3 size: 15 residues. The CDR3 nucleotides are TGTGCCAGCAGCTCGGGACAGGCAAACACCGGGGAGCTGTTTTTT. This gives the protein CASSSGQANTGELFF. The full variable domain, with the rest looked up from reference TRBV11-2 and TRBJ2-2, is EAGVAQSPRYKIIEKRQSVAFWCNPISGHATLYWYQQILGQGPKLLIQFQNNGVVDDSQLPKDRFSAERLKGVDSTLKIQPAKLEDSAVYLCASSSGQANTGELFFGEGSRLTVL.